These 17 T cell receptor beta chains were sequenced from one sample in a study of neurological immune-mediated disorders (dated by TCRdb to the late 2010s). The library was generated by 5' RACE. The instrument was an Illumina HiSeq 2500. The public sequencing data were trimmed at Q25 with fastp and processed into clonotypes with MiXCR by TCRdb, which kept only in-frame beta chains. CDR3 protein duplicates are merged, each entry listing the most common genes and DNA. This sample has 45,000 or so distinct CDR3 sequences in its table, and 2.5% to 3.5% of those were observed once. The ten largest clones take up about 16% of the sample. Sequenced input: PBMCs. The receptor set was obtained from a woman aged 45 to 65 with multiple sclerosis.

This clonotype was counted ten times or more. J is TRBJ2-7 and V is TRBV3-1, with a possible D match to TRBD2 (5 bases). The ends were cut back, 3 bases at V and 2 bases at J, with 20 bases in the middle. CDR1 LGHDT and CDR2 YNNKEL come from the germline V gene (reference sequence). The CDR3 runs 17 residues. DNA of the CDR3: TGTGCCAGCAGCCATAACTCACTCCAAAAGAGGGCCTACGAGCAGTACTTC. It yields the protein CASSHNSLQKRAYEQYF.

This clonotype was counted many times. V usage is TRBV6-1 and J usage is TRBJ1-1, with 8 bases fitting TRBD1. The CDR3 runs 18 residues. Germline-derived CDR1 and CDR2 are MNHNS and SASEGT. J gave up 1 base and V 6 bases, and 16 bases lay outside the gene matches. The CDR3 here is CASRRQPSGGYGNTEAFF. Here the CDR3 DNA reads TGTGCCAGCAGAAGACAGCCTTCAGGGGGCTATGGGAACACTGAAGCTTTCTTT.

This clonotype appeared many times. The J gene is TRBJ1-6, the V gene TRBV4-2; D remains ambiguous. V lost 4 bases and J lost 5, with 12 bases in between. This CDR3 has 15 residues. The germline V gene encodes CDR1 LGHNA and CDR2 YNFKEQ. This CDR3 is CASSPAALDNSPLHF. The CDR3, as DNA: TGTGCCAGCAGCCCGGCCGCGCTAGATAATTCACCCCTCCACTTT.

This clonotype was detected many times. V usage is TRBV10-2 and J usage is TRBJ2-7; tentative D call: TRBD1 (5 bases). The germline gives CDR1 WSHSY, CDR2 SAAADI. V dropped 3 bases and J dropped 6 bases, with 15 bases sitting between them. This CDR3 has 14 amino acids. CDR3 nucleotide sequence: TGCGCCAGCAGTGAAGTCAGGGCCAATGGCGAGCAGTACGTC. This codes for CASSEVRANGEQYV.

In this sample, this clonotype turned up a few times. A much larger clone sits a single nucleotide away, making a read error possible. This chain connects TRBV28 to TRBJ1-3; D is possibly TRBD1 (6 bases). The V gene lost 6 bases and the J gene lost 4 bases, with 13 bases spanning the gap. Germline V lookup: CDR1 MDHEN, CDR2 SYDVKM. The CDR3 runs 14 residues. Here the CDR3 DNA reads TGTGCCAGCAGACCGGGACAAAAAGGAAACACCATATATTTT. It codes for CASRPGQKGNTIYF.

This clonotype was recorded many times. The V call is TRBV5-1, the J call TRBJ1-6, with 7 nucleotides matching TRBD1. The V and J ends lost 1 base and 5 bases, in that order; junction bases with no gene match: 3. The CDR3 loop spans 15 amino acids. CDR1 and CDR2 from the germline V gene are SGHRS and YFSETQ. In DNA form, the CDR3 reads TGCGCCAGCAGCTTGCGGCAGGGGGATAATTCACCCCTCCACTTT. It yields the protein CASSLRQGDNSPLHF. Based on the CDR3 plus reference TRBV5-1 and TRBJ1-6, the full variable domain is KAGVTQTPRYLIKTRGQQVTLSCSPISGHRSVSWYQQTPGQGLQFLFEYFSETQRNKGNFPGRFSGRQFSNSRSEMNVSTLELGDSALYLCASSLRQGDNSPLHFGNGTRLTVT.

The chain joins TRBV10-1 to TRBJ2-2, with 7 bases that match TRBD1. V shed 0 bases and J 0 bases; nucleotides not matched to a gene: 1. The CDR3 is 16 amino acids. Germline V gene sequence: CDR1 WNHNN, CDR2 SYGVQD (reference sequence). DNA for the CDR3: TGCGCCAGCAGTGAGTCGACAGGGCCGAACACCGGGGAGCTGTTTTTT. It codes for CASSESTGPNTGELFF.

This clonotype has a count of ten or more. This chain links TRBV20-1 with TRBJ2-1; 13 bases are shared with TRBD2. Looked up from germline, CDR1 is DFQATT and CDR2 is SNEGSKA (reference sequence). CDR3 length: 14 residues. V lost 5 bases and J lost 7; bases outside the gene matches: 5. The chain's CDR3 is CSARRTSGSNEQFF. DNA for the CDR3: TGCAGTGCTCGACGGACTAGCGGGAGTAATGAGCAGTTCTTC.

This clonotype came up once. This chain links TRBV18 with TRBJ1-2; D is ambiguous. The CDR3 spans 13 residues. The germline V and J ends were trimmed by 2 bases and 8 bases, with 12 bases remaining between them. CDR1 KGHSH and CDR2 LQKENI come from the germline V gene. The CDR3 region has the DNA TGTGCCAGCTCACCAACGCAAGGGTTCGGCTACACCTTC. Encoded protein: CASSPTQGFGYTF. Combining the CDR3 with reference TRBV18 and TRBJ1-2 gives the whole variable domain NAGVMQNPRHLVRRRGQEARLRCSPMKGHSHVYWYRQLPEEGLKFMVYLQKENIIDESGMPKERFSAEFPKEGPSILRIQQVVRGDSAAYFCASSPTQGFGYTFGSGTRLTVV.

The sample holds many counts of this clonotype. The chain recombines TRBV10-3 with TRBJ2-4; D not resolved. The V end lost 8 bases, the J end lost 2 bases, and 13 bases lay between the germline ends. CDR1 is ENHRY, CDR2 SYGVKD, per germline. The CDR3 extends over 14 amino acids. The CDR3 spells CAIATSATKNIQYF. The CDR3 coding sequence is TGTGCCATCGCGACTTCAGCCACCAAAAACATTCAGTACTTC.

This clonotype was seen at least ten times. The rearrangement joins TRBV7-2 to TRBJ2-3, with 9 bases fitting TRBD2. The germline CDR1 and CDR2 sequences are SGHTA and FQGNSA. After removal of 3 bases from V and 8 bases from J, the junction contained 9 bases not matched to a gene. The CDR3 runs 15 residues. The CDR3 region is CASSLASGTRPTQYF. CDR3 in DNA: TGTGCCAGCAGCTTGGCTAGCGGGACGAGGCCTACGCAGTATTTT.

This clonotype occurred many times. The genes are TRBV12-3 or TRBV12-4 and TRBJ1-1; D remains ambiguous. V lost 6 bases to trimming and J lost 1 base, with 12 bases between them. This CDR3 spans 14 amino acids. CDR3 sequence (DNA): TGTGCCAGCAGCCCGGTAACCCAGAACACTGAAGCTTTCTTT. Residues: CASSPVTQNTEAFF.

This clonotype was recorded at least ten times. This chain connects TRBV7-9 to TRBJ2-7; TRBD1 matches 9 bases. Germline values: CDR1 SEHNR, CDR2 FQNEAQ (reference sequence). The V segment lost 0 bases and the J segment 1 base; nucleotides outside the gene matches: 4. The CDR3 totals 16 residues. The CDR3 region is CASSLALGQGSYEQYF. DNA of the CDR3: TGTGCCAGCAGCTTAGCCTTGGGACAGGGATCCTACGAGCAGTACTTC.

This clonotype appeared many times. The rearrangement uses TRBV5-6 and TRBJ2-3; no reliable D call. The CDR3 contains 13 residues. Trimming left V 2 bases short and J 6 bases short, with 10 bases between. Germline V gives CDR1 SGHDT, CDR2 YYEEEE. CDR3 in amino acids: CASSFVSMDTQYF. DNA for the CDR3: TGTGCCAGCAGCTTTGTTTCCATGGATACGCAGTATTTT.

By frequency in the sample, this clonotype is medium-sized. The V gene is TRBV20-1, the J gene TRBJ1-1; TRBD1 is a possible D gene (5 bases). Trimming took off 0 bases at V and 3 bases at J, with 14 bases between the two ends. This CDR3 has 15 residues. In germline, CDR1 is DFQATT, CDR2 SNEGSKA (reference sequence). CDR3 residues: CSARDPSGLDTEAFF. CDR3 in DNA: TGCAGTGCTAGAGATCCTTCAGGGCTCGACACTGAAGCTTTCTTT.

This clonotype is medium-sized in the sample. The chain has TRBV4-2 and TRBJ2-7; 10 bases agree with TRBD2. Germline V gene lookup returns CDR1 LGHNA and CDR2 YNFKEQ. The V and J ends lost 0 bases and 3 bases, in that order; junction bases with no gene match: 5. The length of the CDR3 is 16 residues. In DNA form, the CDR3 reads TGTGCCAGCAGCCAAGATATGAGCGGGAGGGTCTACGAGCAGTACTTC. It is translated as CASSQDMSGRVYEQYF.

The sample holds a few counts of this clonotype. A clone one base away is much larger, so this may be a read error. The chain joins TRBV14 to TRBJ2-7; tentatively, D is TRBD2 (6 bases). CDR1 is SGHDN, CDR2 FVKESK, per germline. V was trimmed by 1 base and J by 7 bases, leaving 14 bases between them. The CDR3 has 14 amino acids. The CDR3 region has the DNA TGTGCCAGCAGCCAAGTAGGGTCGCGGGAAGAGCAGTACTTC. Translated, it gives CASSQVGSREEQYF. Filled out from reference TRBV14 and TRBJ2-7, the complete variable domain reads EAGVTQFPSHSVIEKGQTVTLRCDPISGHDNLYWYRRVMGKEIKFLLHFVKESKQDESGMPNNRFLAERTGGTYSTLKVQPAELEDSGVYFCASSQVGSREEQYFGPGTRLTVT.